This T cell receptor (beta chain) is drawn from a study of cytomegalovirus exposure and HLA in healthy donors (TCRdb year 2017). For the study in its entirety: In an earlier analysis of several hundred of the donors, around 290 Gb of sequence data and 100 million or so unique TCR beta sequences from about 190 million T cells were reported. An earlier analysis of fewer than 700 of the donors applied high-throughput TCR beta sequencing to assess whether each TCR beta V gene segment acted as functional or pseudogenic. The study was designed to test whether signatures of past pathogen exposure could be identified by cataloging public T cell receptors. The study used immunosequencing to profile the T cell repertoires of approximately 630 subjects and linked those repertoires to cytomegalovirus serostatus. Genome-wide SNP genotypes for about 65% of the roughly 670 donors were used in a later genetic analysis, which treated that subset as a discovery cohort. HLA typing included class I and class II loci at four-digit resolution. Roughly 5 DR-DQ haplotypes were handled as single units for association and clustering because linkage in the cohort was strong. Among several hundred genotyped donors of the cohort, an average of around 220,000 unique TCR beta nucleotide sequences was sequenced per donor, of which 15% to 20% were non-productive. A later analysis re-analyzed previously published TCR beta repertoires from 660 or so donors and added high-resolution HLA genotyping to study TCR occurrence patterns. In the later analysis, no new phenotypic data were used to find candidate immune exposures; instead, reliance was placed on TCR beta sequences and their occurrence across donors. All discovery cohort repertoires had been generated using a single sequencing platform. Of the roughly 400 genotyped donors, 81% fell in the genetic ancestry cluster associated with self-reported Caucasian donors. In addition to the first cohort of roughly 700 subjects, a separate validation cohort of approximately 130 different subjects was used. Typing coverage differed by locus: A, B, C, DRB1 and DQB1 were typed in about 629-640 donors, DQA1 in 500 to 550, DPA1 in some 610, and DPB1 in 400 to 490. To predict cytomegalovirus infection status, the study brought together high-throughput TCR immunosequencing, statistical association of individual TCRs with disease status, and machine learning. Alongside the repertoire data, information on donor age, sex, ethnicity and CMV serostatus was compiled. Roughly 300 gigabases of sequencing data and tens of millions of unique TCR sequences made up an early release that covered under 750 HLA-typed donors.

The CDR3, cysteine through phenylalanine, is 17 amino acids long. Only CDR3 DNA remains: 51 bases, in frame from the first base. CDR1 and CDR2 (SGDLS, YYNGEE) derive from the germline V gene. Trimming accounts for 3 bases at V and 2 bases at J, while the number of junction bases matched to no gene is 8. The cohort consisted of some 670 healthy bone marrow donors. All cohort members were sampled while nominally healthy, although unrecorded immune exposures were likely present. The donor tested CMV seronegative, placing the donor among the 352 seronegative members of the cohort. A peripheral blood sample was collected from each donor, and TCR beta sequencing was performed on peripheral blood mononuclear cells. The Qiagen DNeasy Blood Extraction Kit was used to extract genomic DNA from the blood cell samples. What the authors observed across the whole study: In both the original and validation cohorts, the classifier was reported to diagnose cytomegalovirus status with high specificity and sensitivity. A total of fewer than 200 TCR beta chains were listed by the study as associated with cytomegalovirus. The only immune exposure information available for the cohort was CMV serostatus. A cluster of highly shared sequence variants was judged likely to be a technical artifact of the sequencing pipeline. In an earlier analysis of some 500 of the donors, most TCR beta V segments appeared in productive rearrangements about 87% or about 30% of the time, broadly matching IMGT annotations. Most CMV-associated TCR beta chains appeared to be HLA-restricted in a later analysis, and the HLA associations seemed to be driven largely by CMV exposure. A further reported finding was that TCR beta sequences accurately predicted the HLA-A and HLA-B alleles for most subjects in the first cohort. Several of the top co-occurrence clusters appeared to be linked to parvovirus B19, influenza, CMV and Epstein-Barr virus, according to a later analysis. It was suggested by the authors that the approach could potentially be generalized to other disease states and immunological phenotypes. Some IMGT-functional V segments, including TRBV6-2 and TRBV6-3, could not be distinguished by the 87-base-pair reads and were therefore excluded. In a later genetic analysis, fewer N-insertions in productive TCRs were reported among donors in an Asian-associated ancestry cluster than the approximately 710-donor mean. Sequencing depth was assumed to be roughly uniform across donors in the presence/absence analyses, though that assumption may not hold. Most TCR sequences were observed very rarely across donors, whereas some public TCRs were present in many individuals. In this cohort, only TCR beta chains were sequenced, and detectable features were limited by the absence of alpha or paired-chain data. Because HLA typing was unavailable for some donors at each locus, only the typed subset was used in association tests. At a false discovery rate of 0.05, a later analysis linked around 15,000 TCR beta sequences to specific HLA alleles. In a later analysis, HLA-associated TCR beta chains were found to be more clonally expanded and to have lower generation probabilities than equally common non-associated chains. In vitro tests confirmed that a few of the cytomegalovirus-associated TCR beta chains recognize cytomegalovirus antigens. Strong co-occurrence of HLA alleles, especially DR and DQ, made assigning TCR associations to individual alleles difficult. In a later analysis, TCR association rates were found to vary across HLA loci, with the most associated TCRs seen for DRB1 alleles and the fewest for HLA-C alleles. About 17 rarely observed V segments, including chromosome 9 orphons, were excluded from the earlier analysis of a few hundred of the donors because counts were too low. V-gene and J-gene trimming of TCR beta chains was associated with a missense DCLRE1C variant in a later genetic analysis, and the association was replicated in an independent cohort. Linkage disequilibrium might explain the correlated functional status among segregating V segments, but an unknown experimental factor could not be excluded.

Comments on this clone: Its antigen remains undetermined. No per-base quality is available; no much larger clone lies one base away.

Receptor amplification or capture employed the immunoSEQ multiplex PCR assay. A mixture of 60 forward primers for TCR Vbeta segments and 13 reverse primers for TCR Jbeta segments was used in the multiplex PCR. Amplification of the CDR3 region of rearranged TCR beta genes was performed with a multiplex PCR assay on genomic DNA. The Illumina HiSeq System was used to sequence the amplified TCR beta libraries as 87-base-pair reads. For the original study's pipeline: A later analysis counted approximately 74 million unique TCR beta chains across the 666 repertoires, and approximately 11 million of these chains were shared by at least two donors. Raw reads were error-corrected and collapsed into unique sequences by a nearest-neighbor algorithm in which closely related sequences were merged to remove PCR and sequencing errors. V, D and J gene segments were assigned by aligning CDR3 sequences to IMGT reference sequences. For a sequence to be retained, at least a six-nucleotide match to both a V gene segment and a J gene segment was required. A rearrangement was called productive if the CDR3 had no stop codons and remained in frame with V and J, and every other rearrangement was called non-productive. Following IMGT convention, CDR3 was defined as the stretch from the second conserved V-encoded cysteine up to the conserved J-encoded phenylalanine. In an earlier analysis of around 540 of the donors, sequences lacking an unambiguous match to a single V gene segment were excluded. An earlier analysis of some 500 of the donors classified V segments as functional when productive rearrangements were above 56.7% and as segregating when the standard deviation between donors was above 5%. A statistical classification framework was built to diagnose cytomegalovirus status from the catalog of TCR beta chain sequences. In a later analysis, V and J genes were assigned by comparing TCR nucleotide sequences against IMGT/GENE-DB human TR gene sequences. Using the TCRdist pipeline, a later analysis assigned CDR3 sequences along with most-parsimonious VDJ recombination scenarios. In a later analysis, each TCR beta chain was defined by its CDR3 amino acid sequence together with its V-gene family, and reads lacking a unique V-gene family were excluded. A later analysis removed 500 to 650 highly shared, low-generation-probability nucleotide sequences to deal with suspected cross-contamination and a sequencing artifact. In a later analysis, a clonal expansion index for each public chain was calculated from normalized within-repertoire ranks of inferred template counts. In a later analysis, generation probabilities were computed using a VDJ recombination model fitted to out-of-frame rearrangements, and the results were checked against IGoR. A later analysis scored TCR-TCR, TCR-HLA and TCR-CMV co-occurrence with hypergeometric tests, applying a repertoire-size bias correction to TCR pairs. In a later analysis, false discovery rates were estimated by permuting HLA or CMV assignments 20 times. In a later analysis, co-occurring TCRs were grouped using DBSCAN, with TCRdist sequence similarity added in when clustering inside HLA-allele-positive subsets. Repertoires with fewer than 30,000 or more than 120,000 public chains, plus five repertoires with anomalous nucleotide sharing, were excluded from co-occurrence clustering. The table comes from immuneACCESS by way of TCRdb, which keeps in-frame sequences with V and J called. Part of the clones is missing from these tables; in studies checked, under half for an unresolved V gene and the rest for unknown reasons. Clone size and V and J calls were adopted from that table, with D and trimming inferred from the DNA. The sample records hundreds of thousands of clones, roughly 88% of which are singletons. The ten largest make up 0.71% of the sample.

The rearrangement joined TRBV9 to TRBJ1-4, and 9 junction bases match TRBD1. The sequenced sample consisted of PBMCs. The origin of this receptor is a boy between 2 and 10 years old in good health and CMV-seronegative. The CDR3 region has the sequence CASSAGTGFRTNEKLFF. The bases read TGTGCCAGCAGCGCCGGGACAGGGTTTCGCACTAATGAAAAACTGTTTTTT.